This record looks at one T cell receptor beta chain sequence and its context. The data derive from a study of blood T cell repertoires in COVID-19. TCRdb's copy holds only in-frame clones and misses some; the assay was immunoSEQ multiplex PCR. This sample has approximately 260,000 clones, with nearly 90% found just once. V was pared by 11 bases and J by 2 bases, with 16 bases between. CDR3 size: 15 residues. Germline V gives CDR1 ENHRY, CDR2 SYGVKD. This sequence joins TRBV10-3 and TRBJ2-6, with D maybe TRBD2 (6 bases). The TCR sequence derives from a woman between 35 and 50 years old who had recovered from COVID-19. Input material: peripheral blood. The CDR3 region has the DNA TGTGCCGGCGGGGACCCAGCCCCTGGGGCCAACGTCCTGACTTTC. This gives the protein CAGGDPAPGANVLTF.